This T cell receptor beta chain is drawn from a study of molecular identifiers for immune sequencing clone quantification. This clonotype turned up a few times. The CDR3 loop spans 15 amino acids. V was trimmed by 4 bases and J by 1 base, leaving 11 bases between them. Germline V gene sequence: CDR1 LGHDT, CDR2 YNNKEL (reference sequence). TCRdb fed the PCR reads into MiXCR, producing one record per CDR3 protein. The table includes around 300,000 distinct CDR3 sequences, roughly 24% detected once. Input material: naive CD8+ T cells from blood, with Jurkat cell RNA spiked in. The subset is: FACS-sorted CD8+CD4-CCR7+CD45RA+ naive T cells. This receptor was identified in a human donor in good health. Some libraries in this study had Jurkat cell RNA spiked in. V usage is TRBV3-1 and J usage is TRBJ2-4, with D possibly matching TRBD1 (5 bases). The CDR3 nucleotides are TGTGCCAGCAGCCCCTCAGGGTTGGCCAAAAACATTCAGTACTTC. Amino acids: CASSPSGLAKNIQYF.